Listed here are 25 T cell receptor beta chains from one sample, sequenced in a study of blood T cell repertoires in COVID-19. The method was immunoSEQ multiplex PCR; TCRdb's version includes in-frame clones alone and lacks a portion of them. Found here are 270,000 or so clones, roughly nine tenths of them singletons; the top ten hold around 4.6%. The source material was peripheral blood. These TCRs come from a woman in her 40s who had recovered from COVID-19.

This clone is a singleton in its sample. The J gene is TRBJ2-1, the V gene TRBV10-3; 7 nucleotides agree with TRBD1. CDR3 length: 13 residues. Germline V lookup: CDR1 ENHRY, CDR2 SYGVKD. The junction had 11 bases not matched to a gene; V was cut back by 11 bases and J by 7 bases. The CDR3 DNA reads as TGTGCCGCCAAGACAGGGCTGGGTAATGAGCAGTTCTTC. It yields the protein CAAKTGLGNEQFF.

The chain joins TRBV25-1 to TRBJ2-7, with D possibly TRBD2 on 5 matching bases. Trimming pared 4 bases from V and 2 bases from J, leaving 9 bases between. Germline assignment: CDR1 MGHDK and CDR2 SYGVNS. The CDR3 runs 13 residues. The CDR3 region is CASSGTVTYEQYF. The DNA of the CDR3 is TGTGCCAGCAGTGGGACTGTCACCTACGAGCAGTACTTC.

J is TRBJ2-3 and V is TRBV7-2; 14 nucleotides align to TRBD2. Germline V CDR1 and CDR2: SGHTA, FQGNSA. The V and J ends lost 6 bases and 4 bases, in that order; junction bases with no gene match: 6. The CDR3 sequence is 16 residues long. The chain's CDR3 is CASRKPGLAGADTQYF. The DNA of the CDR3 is TGTGCCAGCAGAAAACCGGGACTAGCGGGAGCAGATACGCAGTATTTT.

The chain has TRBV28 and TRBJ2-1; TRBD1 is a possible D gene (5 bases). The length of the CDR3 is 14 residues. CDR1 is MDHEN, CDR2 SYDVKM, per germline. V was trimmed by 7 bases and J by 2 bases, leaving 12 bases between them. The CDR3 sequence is CASTRDRTYNEQFF. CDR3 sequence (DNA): TGTGCCAGCACCCGCGACAGAACCTACAATGAGCAGTTCTTC.

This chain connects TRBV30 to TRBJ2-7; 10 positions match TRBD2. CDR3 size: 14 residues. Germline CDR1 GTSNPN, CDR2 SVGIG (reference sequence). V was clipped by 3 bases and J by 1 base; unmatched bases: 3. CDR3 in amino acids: CAWRVAGGSYEQYF. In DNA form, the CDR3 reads TGTGCCTGGAGGGTAGCGGGGGGATCCTACGAGCAGTACTTC.

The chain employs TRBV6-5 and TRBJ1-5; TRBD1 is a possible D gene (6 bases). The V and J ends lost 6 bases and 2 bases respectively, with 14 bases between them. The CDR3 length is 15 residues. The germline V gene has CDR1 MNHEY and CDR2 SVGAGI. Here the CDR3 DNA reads TGTGCCAGCAGCCCGGACAGTGTTCGCAATCAGCCCCAGCATTTT. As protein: CASSPDSVRNQPQHF.

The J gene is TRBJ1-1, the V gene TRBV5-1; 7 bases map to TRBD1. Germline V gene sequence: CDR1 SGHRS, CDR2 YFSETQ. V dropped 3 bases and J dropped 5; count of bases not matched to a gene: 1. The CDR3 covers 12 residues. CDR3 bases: TGCGCCAGCAGCTCACAGGGGACTGAAGCTTTCTTT. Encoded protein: CASSSQGTEAFF. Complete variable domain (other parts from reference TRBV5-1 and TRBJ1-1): KAGVTQTPRYLIKTRGQQVTLSCSPISGHRSVSWYQQTPGQGLQFLFEYFSETQRNKGNFPGRFSGRQFSNSRSEMNVSTLELGDSALYLCASSSQGTEAFFGQGTRLTVV.

The CDR3: CASSFTGSNEQFF. The CDR3 bases are TGTGCCAGCAGCTTCACCGGGTCCAATGAGCAGTTCTTC. V is TRBV11-2 and J is TRBJ2-1; D remains unclear. The CDR3 is made up of 13 amino acids. The germline gives CDR1 SGHAT, CDR2 FQNNGV. V was clipped by 3 bases and J by 6 bases, with 9 bases between them.

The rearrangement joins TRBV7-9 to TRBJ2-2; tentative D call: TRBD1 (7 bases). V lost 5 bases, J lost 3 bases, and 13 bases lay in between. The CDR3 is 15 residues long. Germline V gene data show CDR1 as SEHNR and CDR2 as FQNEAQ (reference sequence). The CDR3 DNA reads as TGTGCCAGCAGCCCGACCAGGGGGGACACCGGGGAGCTGTTTTTT. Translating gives CASSPTRGDTGELFF. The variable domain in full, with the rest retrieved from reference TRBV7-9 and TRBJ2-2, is DTGVSQNPRHKITKRGQNVTFRCDPISEHNRLYWYRQTLGQGPEFLTYFQNEAQLEKSRLLSDRFSAERPKGSFSTLEIQRTEQGDSAMYLCASSPTRGDTGELFFGEGSRLTVL.

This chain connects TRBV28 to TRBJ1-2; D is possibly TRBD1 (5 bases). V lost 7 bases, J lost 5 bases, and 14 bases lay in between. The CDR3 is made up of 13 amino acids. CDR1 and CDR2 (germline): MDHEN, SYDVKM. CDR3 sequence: CASNGASQYGYTF. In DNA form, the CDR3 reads TGTGCCAGCAATGGGGCGTCCCAGTATGGCTACACCTTC.

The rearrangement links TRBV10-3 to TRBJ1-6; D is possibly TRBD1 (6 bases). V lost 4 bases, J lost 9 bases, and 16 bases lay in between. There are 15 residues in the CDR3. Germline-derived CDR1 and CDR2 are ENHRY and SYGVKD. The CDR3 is CAISVQDRDISPLHF. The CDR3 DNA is TGTGCCATCAGTGTCCAGGACAGAGATATTTCACCCCTCCACTTT.

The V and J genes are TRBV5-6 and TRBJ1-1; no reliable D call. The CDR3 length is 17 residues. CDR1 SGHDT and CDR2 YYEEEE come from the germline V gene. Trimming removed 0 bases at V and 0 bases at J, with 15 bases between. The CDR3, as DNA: TGTGCCAGCAGCTTGGGGTACTCGTCTCTAATGAACACTGAAGCTTTCTTT. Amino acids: CASSLGYSSLMNTEAFF.

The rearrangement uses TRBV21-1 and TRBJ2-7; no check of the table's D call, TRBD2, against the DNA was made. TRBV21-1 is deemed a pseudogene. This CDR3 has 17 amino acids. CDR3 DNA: TGTGCCAGCAGCAAAGGCTTAGGGACTAGCGGCTTCTACGAGCAGTACGTC. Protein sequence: CASSKGLGTSGFYEQYV.

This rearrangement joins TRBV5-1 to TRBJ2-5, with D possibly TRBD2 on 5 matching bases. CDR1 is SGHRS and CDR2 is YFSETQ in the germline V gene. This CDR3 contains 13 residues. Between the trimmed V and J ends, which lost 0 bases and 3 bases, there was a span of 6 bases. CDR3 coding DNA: TGCGCCAGCAGCTTGGTCGGGGAAGAGACCCAGTACTTC. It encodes CASSLVGEETQYF.

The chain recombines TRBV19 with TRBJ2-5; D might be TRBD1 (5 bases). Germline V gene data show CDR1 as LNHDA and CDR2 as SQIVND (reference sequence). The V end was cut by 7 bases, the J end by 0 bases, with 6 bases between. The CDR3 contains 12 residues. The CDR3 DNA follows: TGTGCCAGTACGGACAACCAAGAGACCCAGTACTTC. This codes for CASTDNQETQYF. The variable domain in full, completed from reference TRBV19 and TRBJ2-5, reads DGGITQSPKYLFRKEGQNVTLSCEQNLNHDAMYWYRQDPGQGLRLIYYSQIVNDFQKGDIAEGYSVSREKKESFPLTVTSAQKNPTAFYLCASTDNQETQYFGPGTRLLVL.

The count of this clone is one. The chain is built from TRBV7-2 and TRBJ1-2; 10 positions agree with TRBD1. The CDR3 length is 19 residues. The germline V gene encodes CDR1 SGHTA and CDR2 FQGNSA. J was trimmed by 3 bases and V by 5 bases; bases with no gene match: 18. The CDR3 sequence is CASSRRAGTGEITDYGYTF. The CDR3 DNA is TGTGCCAGCAGCAGGCGGGCCGGGACAGGGGAGATCACGGACTATGGCTACACCTTC. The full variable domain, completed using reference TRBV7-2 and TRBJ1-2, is GAGVSQSPSNKVTEKGKDVELRCDPISGHTALYWYRQSLGQGLEFLIYFQGNSAPDKSGLPSDRFSAERTGGSVSTLTIQRTQQEDSAVYLCASSRRAGTGEITDYGYTFGSGTRLTVV.

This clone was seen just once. CDR3 sequence: CASSKGQSSGSYNEQFF. In nucleotides, the CDR3 is TGTGCCAGCAGCAAAGGACAATCTAGCGGGAGTTACAATGAGCAGTTCTTC. This rearrangement joins TRBV21-1 to TRBJ2-1; the table's D call, TRBD2, was not checked against the DNA. TRBV21-1 is designated a pseudogene. The CDR3 totals 17 residues.

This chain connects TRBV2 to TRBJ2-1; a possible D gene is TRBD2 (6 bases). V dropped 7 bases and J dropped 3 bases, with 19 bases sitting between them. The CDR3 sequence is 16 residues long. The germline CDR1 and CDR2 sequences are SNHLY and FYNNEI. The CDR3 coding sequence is TGTGCCAGCAACCACCGGGACGGAGGGTTCTACAATGAGCAGTTCTTC. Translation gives CASNHRDGGFYNEQFF.

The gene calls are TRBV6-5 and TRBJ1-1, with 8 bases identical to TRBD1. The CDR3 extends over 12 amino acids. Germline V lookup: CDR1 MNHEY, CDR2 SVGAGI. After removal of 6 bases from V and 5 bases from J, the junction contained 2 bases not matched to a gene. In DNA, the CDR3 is TGTGCCAGCAGCCGACAGGGGACTGAAGCTTTCTTT. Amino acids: CASSRQGTEAFF.

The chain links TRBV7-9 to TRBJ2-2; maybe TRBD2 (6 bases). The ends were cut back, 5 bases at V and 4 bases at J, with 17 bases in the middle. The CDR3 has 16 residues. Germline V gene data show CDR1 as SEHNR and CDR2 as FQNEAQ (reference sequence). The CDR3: CASSPSAVGGTGELFF. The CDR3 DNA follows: TGTGCCAGCAGCCCCAGCGCCGTGGGAGGCACCGGGGAGCTGTTTTTT.

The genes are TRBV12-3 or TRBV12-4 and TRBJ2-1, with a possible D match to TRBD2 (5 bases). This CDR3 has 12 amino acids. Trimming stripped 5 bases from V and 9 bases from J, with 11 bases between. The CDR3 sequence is CASSPLTTEQFF. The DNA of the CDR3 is TGTGCCAGCAGTCCCTTGACTACTGAGCAGTTCTTC.

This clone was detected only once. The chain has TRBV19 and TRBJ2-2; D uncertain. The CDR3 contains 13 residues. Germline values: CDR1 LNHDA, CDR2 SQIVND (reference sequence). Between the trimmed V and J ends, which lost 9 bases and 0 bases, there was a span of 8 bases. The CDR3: CASLDTNTGELFF. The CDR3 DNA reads TGTGCCAGCTTAGACACGAACACCGGGGAGCTGTTTTTT.

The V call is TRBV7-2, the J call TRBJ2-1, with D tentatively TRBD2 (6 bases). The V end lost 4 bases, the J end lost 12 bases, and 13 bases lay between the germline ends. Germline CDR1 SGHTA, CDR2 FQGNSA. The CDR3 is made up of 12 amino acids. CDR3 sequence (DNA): TGTGCCAGCAGCTCGGGACTCCTGTCGCAGTTCTTC. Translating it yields CASSSGLLSQFF.

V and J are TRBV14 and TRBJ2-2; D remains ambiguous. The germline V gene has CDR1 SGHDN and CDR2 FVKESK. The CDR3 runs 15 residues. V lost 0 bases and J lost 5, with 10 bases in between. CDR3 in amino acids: CASSQDPHLTGELFF. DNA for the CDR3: TGTGCCAGCAGCCAAGATCCGCACTTAACCGGGGAGCTGTTTTTT. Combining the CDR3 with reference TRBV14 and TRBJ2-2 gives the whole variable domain EAGVTQFPSHSVIEKGQTVTLRCDPISGHDNLYWYRRVMGKEIKFLLHFVKESKQDESGMPNNRFLAERTGGTYSTLKVQPAELEDSGVYFCASSQDPHLTGELFFGEGSRLTVL.

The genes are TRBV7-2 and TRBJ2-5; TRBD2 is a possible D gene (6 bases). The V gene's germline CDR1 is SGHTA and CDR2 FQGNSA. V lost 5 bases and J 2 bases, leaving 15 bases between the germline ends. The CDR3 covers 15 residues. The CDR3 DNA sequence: TGTGCCAGCAGCCCCGGGACTTCGTATCAAGAGACCCAGTACTTC. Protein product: CASSPGTSYQETQYF. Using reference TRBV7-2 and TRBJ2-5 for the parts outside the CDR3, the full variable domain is GAGVSQSPSNKVTEKGKDVELRCDPISGHTALYWYRQSLGQGLEFLIYFQGNSAPDKSGLPSDRFSAERTGGSVSTLTIQRTQQEDSAVYLCASSPGTSYQETQYFGPGTRLLVL.